The 18 T cell receptor beta chains in this list originate from one sample, sequenced in a study of blood T cell repertoires in COVID-19. Profiled with immunoSEQ multiplex PCR; TCRdb holds only in-frame clones, not every one. The sample lists over 200,000 clones, roughly 90% occurring once. Source material: PBMCs or T cells enriched from blood (not recorded which). Every receptor here comes from a woman aged 45-59 years in a cohort exposed to, infected with or recovered from COVID-19 (not recorded which).

This chain joins TRBV10-3 and TRBJ2-3; 8 bases match TRBD2. Trimming at V came to 2 bases and at J to 6 bases, leaving 13 bases not matched to a gene. There are 17 residues in the CDR3. Germline CDR1 ENHRY, CDR2 SYGVKD. The DNA of the CDR3 is TGTGCCATCAGTGAGCCGCCCGGGACTAGTGGTTTCGATACGCAGTATTTT. Translation: CAISEPPGTSGFDTQYF.

The chain uses TRBV19 and TRBJ1-5; 7 nucleotides agree with TRBD1. Trimming at V came to 6 bases and at J to 3 bases, leaving 8 bases not matched to a gene. Per the germline V gene, CDR1 is LNHDA and CDR2 is SQIVND (reference sequence). This CDR3 has 15 residues. CDR3: CASSRPQGDNQPQHF. The CDR3 DNA reads as TGTGCCAGTAGCCGCCCCCAGGGGGACAATCAGCCCCAGCATTTT.

The CDR3 DNA sequence: TGTGCCAGCACCCCCAGGGGCGTCATTGAAGCTTTCTTT. It specifies CASTPRGVIEAFF. V is TRBV19 and J is TRBJ1-1; D is possibly TRBD1 (6 bases). Germline CDR1 and CDR2: LNHDA and SQIVND (reference sequence). Between the trimmed V and J ends, which lost 9 bases and 7 bases, there was a span of 18 bases. The CDR3 runs 13 residues.

V and J are TRBV29-1 and TRBJ1-1, with 10 bases that match TRBD1. V lost 5 bases, J lost 3 bases, and 3 bases stayed unmatched. The CDR3 spans 13 residues. Germline V gives CDR1 SQVTM, CDR2 ANQGSEA. This CDR3 reads CSVRQGADTEAFF. CDR3 coding DNA: TGCAGCGTTAGACAGGGGGCGGACACTGAAGCTTTCTTT. Filled out from reference TRBV29-1 and TRBJ1-1, the complete variable domain reads SAVISQKPSRDICQRGTSLTIQCQVDSQVTMMFWYRQQPGQSLTLIATANQGSEATYESGFVIDKFPISRPNLTFSTLTVSNMSPEDSSIYLCSVRQGADTEAFFGQGTRLTVV.

This rearrangement joins TRBV2 to TRBJ2-1, with 8 bases aligning to TRBD1. Germline CDR1 and CDR2: SNHLY and FYNNEI. This CDR3 has 15 amino acids. Unmatched junction bases numbered 11, after V lost 7 bases and J lost 6 bases. The CDR3: CASNEGRGPGNEQFF. In DNA form, the CDR3 reads TGTGCCAGCAACGAGGGCAGGGGGCCAGGCAATGAGCAGTTCTTC.

This chain's CDR3 is CASSETGPRSPLHF. In DNA, the CDR3 is TGTGCCAGCAGTGAAACGGGTCCACGGTCACCCCTCCACTTT. The chain employs TRBV2 and TRBJ1-6; no clear D gene. V was pared by 2 bases and J by 10 bases, with 12 bases between. The germline V gene has CDR1 SNHLY and CDR2 FYNNEI. CDR3 length: 14 residues. Drawing the rest from reference TRBV2 and TRBJ1-6, the complete variable domain is EPEVTQTPSHQVTQMGQEVILRCVPISNHLYFYWYRQILGQKVEFLVSFYNNEISEKSEIFDDQFSVERPDGSNFTLKIRSTKLEDSAMYFCASSETGPRSPLHFGNGTRLTVT.

The V gene is TRBV18, the J gene TRBJ1-2; TRBD1 matches 9 bases. With 3 bases clipped from V and 4 bases from J, the junction kept 6 bases outside the gene matches. This CDR3 contains 15 residues. The germline gives CDR1 KGHSH, CDR2 LQKENI. CDR3 in DNA: TGTGCCAGCTCACCCGACAGGGGGAAGGTCTATGGCTACACCTTC. Amino acids: CASSPDRGKVYGYTF.

This clone was recorded once. This chain connects TRBV2 to TRBJ2-7, with 7 bases matching TRBD2. The CDR3 spans 15 residues. Germline V gives CDR1 SNHLY, CDR2 FYNNEI. V was clipped by 1 base and J by 3 bases; unmatched bases: 6. CDR3 sequence (DNA): TGTGCCAGCAGTGAAGGGTGGACTAGTAGCTACGAGCAGTACTTC. Protein: CASSEGWTSSYEQYF.

The chain links TRBV2 to TRBJ2-2, with a weak D call TRBD1 (6 bases). The CDR3 contains 14 residues. V lost 2 bases and J lost 4, with 8 bases in between. The germline gives CDR1 SNHLY, CDR2 FYNNEI. This chain's CDR3 is CASSEQGSTGELFF. For the CDR3, the DNA is TGTGCCAGCAGTGAACAGGGGAGCACCGGGGAGCTGTTTTTT.

This clone occurred once. This chain joins TRBV5-3 and TRBJ1-5, with 8 bases lining up with TRBD1. TRBV5-3 is assigned to the ORF class and has an uncertain function. The V segment lost 10 bases and the J segment 0 bases; nucleotides outside the gene matches: 9. The CDR3 has 15 residues. The CDR3 here is CAGGTGGVSNQPQHF. In DNA form, the CDR3 reads TGTGCCGGGGGGACAGGTGGGGTTAGCAATCAGCCCCAGCATTTT.

The J gene is TRBJ1-5, the V gene TRBV28; D is unresolved. V was shortened by 6 bases and J by 3 bases, with 18 bases between the two germline ends. CDR1 is MDHEN, CDR2 SYDVKM, per germline. The CDR3 contains 16 residues. The CDR3 loop is CASSPTLGRINQPQHF. Here the CDR3 DNA reads TGTGCCAGCAGCCCAACTTTGGGGAGGATCAATCAGCCCCAGCATTTT.

The chain joins TRBV4-2 to TRBJ2-1; D is possibly TRBD1 (5 bases). CDR3 length: 14 residues. Trimming pared 2 bases from V and 9 bases from J, leaving 14 bases between. Germline V lookup: CDR1 LGHNA, CDR2 YNFKEQ. CDR3 DNA sequence: TGTGCCAGCAGCCAAAAGGGGCTCTCGTCTGAGCAGTTCTTC. Its translation: CASSQKGLSSEQFF.

The chain has TRBV18 and TRBJ1-3, with a tentative D call TRBD1 (6 bases). V shed 6 bases and J shed 3 bases, with 15 bases lying between them. This CDR3 contains 15 residues. Germline CDR1 and CDR2: KGHSH and LQKENI. CDR3 sequence: CASSDGGARGNTIYF. The CDR3 DNA sequence: TGTGCCAGCTCGGATGGGGGGGCGCGTGGAAACACCATATATTTT.

V is TRBV28 and J is TRBJ2-4; D is possibly TRBD1 (5 bases). CDR1 is MDHEN and CDR2 is SYDVKM in the germline V gene. Deletions cut 6 bases from V and 1 base from J, with 19 bases between. The CDR3 loop spans 17 amino acids. CDR3 sequence reads: CASSEDNPFGAKNIQYF. For the CDR3, the DNA is TGTGCCAGCAGCGAGGACAACCCGTTCGGGGCCAAAAACATTCAGTACTTC.

A few counts support this clone. This chain uses TRBV2 with TRBJ1-1, with a tentative D call TRBD1 (6 bases). The germline V gene has CDR1 SNHLY and CDR2 FYNNEI. V was cut by 8 bases and J by 1 base, with 11 bases left in between. CDR3 length equals 13 residues. The chain's CDR3 is CASPDRKNTEAFF. The CDR3 coding sequence is TGTGCCAGCCCAGACAGGAAGAACACTGAAGCTTTCTTT.

CDR3 amino acids: CASSSVSTNEKLFF. The CDR3 DNA reads as TGTGCCAGCAGTTCAGTTTCGACTAATGAAAAACTGTTTTTT. The chain couples TRBV6-5 to TRBJ1-4; D gene ambiguous. The germline V gene encodes CDR1 MNHEY and CDR2 SVGAGI. V was clipped by 4 bases and J by 2 bases, with 8 bases between them. There are 14 residues in the CDR3.

Turning to this clone: The same CDR3 arises from other DNA sequences in this sample as well. J is TRBJ1-5 and V is TRBV12-3 or TRBV12-4; unclear D gene. The CDR3 consists of 13 residues. V lost 5 bases and J 6 bases, leaving 11 bases between the germline ends. The CDR3 DNA is TGTGCCAGCAGTCCTGGGGAGGGTCAGCCCCAGCATTTT. Translated, it gives CASSPGEGQPQHF.

The chain uses TRBV4-3 and TRBJ1-1; a possible D gene is TRBD1 (6 bases). V was clipped by 0 bases and J by 10 bases, with 12 bases between them. CDR1 is LGHNA and CDR2 is YSLEER in the germline V gene. The CDR3 spans 13 residues. The chain's CDR3 is CASSQEGGAGAFF. The CDR3 DNA is TGCGCCAGCAGCCAAGAAGGGGGGGCGGGAGCTTTCTTT.